This TCR beta chain was profiled in a study of T cell responses to AZD1222 COVID-19 vaccine. Sequencing used immunoSEQ multiplex PCR; TCRdb keeps in-frame clones, though not all of them. The sample records more than 150,000 clones, more than 85% being singletons. Between the trimmed V and J ends, which lost 5 bases and 0 bases, there was a span of 16 bases. Germline V gene sequence: CDR1 SGHNT, CDR2 YENEEA. The CDR3 length is 16 residues. The origin of this receptor is an adult who received the AZD1222 COVID-19 vaccine. The sequences come from peripheral blood, collected 28 days after the second AZD1222 dose. The V gene is TRBV11-3, the J gene TRBJ1-1; D unclear. The CDR3: CASSPPERALNTEAFF. In nucleotides, the CDR3 is TGTGCCAGCAGCCCCCCCGAACGGGCTTTGAACACTGAAGCTTTCTTT.